The clone carrying this T cell receptor beta chain showed up just once. The antigen is unknown. These data are taken from a study of cytomegalovirus exposure and HLA in healthy donors. As for the study in general: Findings of an earlier analysis included 110 million or so unique TCR beta sequences from some 180 million T cells. Study findings and constraints: In a later analysis, V- and J-gene trimming of beta chains associated with a DCLRE1C missense variant, replicated independently.

The CDR3 runs 13 residues. The V segment lost 2 bases and the J segment 7 bases; nucleotides outside the gene matches: 5. In germline, CDR1 is SGHRS, CDR2 YFSETQ. PCR employed 60 Vbeta and 13 Jbeta primers. Clones were read by immunoSEQ multiplex PCR, and TCRdb kept only the in-frame ones, dropping some. The sample yields under 200,000 clones, 79% seen once. The receptor's source is a male donor in good health and CMV-seropositive. Material: PBMCs. The chain carries TRBV5-1 and TRBJ1-1; TRBD1 agrees at 7 bases. The DNA for the CDR3 is TGCGCCAGCAGCTTAGGGACAGACGGTGAAGCTTTCTTT. It is translated as CASSLGTDGEAFF.